This entry lists 17 T cell receptor beta chains sequenced from one sample in a study of OX40 agonist ivuxolimab in advanced cancers. The protocol was immunoSEQ multiplex PCR, while the TCRdb copy is restricted to in-frame clones and leaves out a portion. The data contain roughly 67,000 clones, roughly 90% of them singletons. This sample comprised CD4+ or CD8+ T cells sorted from blood, obtained in a trial of the OX40 agonist ivuxolimab. All receptors come from an adult with an advanced solid tumor such as melanoma, head and neck, liver or kidney cancer.

Concerning this clone itself: Other nucleotide sequences from this sample produce the same CDR3. The chain uses TRBV6-5 and TRBJ2-7; perhaps TRBD2 as D (5 bases). The germline V and J ends were trimmed by 0 bases and 6 bases, with 6 bases remaining between them. The CDR3 contains 12 residues. Germline assignment: CDR1 MNHEY and CDR2 SVGAGI. In DNA, the CDR3 is TGTGCCAGCAGTTACTCGGGGAGCGAGCAGTACTTC. Translation gives CASSYSGSEQYF.

This chain joins TRBV27 and TRBJ2-2, with a weak D call TRBD1 (5 bases). The CDR3 length is 13 residues. Looked up from germline, CDR1 is MNHEY and CDR2 is SMNVEV (reference sequence). V lost 7 bases to trimming and J lost 7 bases, with 13 bases between them. CDR3 protein: CASTVTVSGELFF. CDR3 DNA sequence: TGTGCCAGCACCGTGACAGTTAGCGGGGAGCTGTTTTTT.

A note on this clone: At the DNA level, this CDR3 is encoded by other sequences in the same sample as well. This chain connects TRBV5-1 to TRBJ2-7, with 12 bases aligning to TRBD2. Germline CDR1 is SGHRS and CDR2 is YFSETQ. V lost 0 bases and J lost 2; bases outside the gene matches: 0. The CDR3 runs to 15 residues. CDR3 sequence: CASSLASGGAYEQYF. Written as DNA, the CDR3 is TGCGCCAGCAGCTTGGCTAGCGGGGGGGCCTACGAGCAGTACTTC.

The gene calls are TRBV9 and TRBJ1-1, with D hard to call. CDR3 length: 14 residues. Germline lookup yields CDR1 SGDLS and CDR2 YYNGEE. Trimming removed 3 bases at V and 1 base at J, with 10 bases between. The CDR3 spells CASSAPSGNTEAFF. The CDR3 coding sequence is TGTGCCAGCAGCGCCCCTTCGGGGAACACTGAAGCTTTCTTT.

This chain uses TRBV5-6 with TRBJ1-4; D not certain. CDR3 length equals 15 residues. From germline, CDR1 is SGHDT and CDR2 YYEEEE. V lost 4 bases, J lost 7 bases, and 17 bases lay in between. Here the CDR3 DNA reads TGTGCCAGCAGCCCCAACCGGGTGTCTGGTGAAAAACTGTTTTTT. Translating gives CASSPNRVSGEKLFF.

This sequence joins TRBV6-5 and TRBJ1-2; D possibly corresponds to TRBD1 (5 bases). V gave up 2 bases and J gave up 2 bases, with 12 bases separating them. CDR3 length: 15 residues. The germline V gene encodes CDR1 MNHEY and CDR2 SVGAGI. The CDR3 loop is CASSYAGPTNYGYTF. CDR3 sequence (DNA): TGTGCCAGCAGTTACGCGGGACCGACCAACTATGGCTACACCTTC.

The chain is built from TRBV7-9 and TRBJ1-4; the D is unclear. The V and J ends lost 1 base and 8 bases respectively, with 11 bases between them. The CDR3 spans 14 residues. Germline CDR1 reads SEHNR; CDR2 reads FQNEAQ (reference sequence). CDR3 region: CASSLVGFSEKLFF. The CDR3 DNA is TGTGCCAGCAGCTTAGTGGGATTTAGCGAAAAACTGTTTTTT.

This sequence joins TRBV19 and TRBJ1-1; D uncertain. This CDR3 has 13 amino acids. The germline V and J ends were trimmed by 3 bases and 0 bases, with 5 bases remaining between them. The germline V gene has CDR1 LNHDA and CDR2 SQIVND (reference sequence). The CDR3 spells CASSISVNTEAFF. The CDR3, as DNA: TGTGCCAGTAGTATTTCAGTGAACACTGAAGCTTTCTTT.

V usage is TRBV11-2 and J usage is TRBJ2-1, with 10 bases that match TRBD2. With 5 bases clipped from V and 3 bases from J, the junction kept 4 bases outside the gene matches. The CDR3 sequence is 15 residues long. Germline-derived CDR1 and CDR2 are SGHAT and FQNNGV. The CDR3 DNA reads TGTGCCAGCAGCCGACCTAGCGGGGGCTACAATGAGCAGTTCTTC. It codes for CASSRPSGGYNEQFF.

This chain connects TRBV4-1 to TRBJ1-5; TRBD1 might be the D (5 bases). The V and J ends lost 1 base and 1 base respectively, with 11 bases between them. The germline V gene has CDR1 MGHRA and CDR2 YSYEKL. CDR3 length: 16 residues. CDR3 protein: CASSQVLRDSNQPQHF. The CDR3 nucleotides are TGCGCCAGCAGCCAAGTGCTTAGGGACAGCAATCAGCCCCAGCATTTT.

V usage is TRBV5-8 and J usage is TRBJ2-7; 7 bases fit TRBD2. Germline-derived CDR1 and CDR2 are SGHTS and YDEGEE. V trimming: 1 base; J trimming: 6 bases; junction bases outside the gene matches: 7. The CDR3 consists of 14 residues. Here the CDR3 DNA reads TGTGCCAGCAGCTTGATCTGGGGCGGGGGCGAGCAGTACTTC. Amino acid sequence: CASSLIWGGGEQYF.

V is TRBV4-1 and J is TRBJ2-7, with D maybe TRBD1 (6 bases). Trimming removed 1 base from V and 4 bases from J, with 17 bases in between. This CDR3 region has 16 residues. Germline V lookup: CDR1 MGHRA, CDR2 YSYEKL. The CDR3 loop is CASSQASAGAGYEQYF. In DNA form, the CDR3 reads TGCGCCAGCAGCCAAGCCTCGGCAGGGGCTGGATACGAGCAGTACTTC.

This clone was detected a few times. V gene TRBV13 combines with J gene TRBJ2-4, with D possibly TRBD1 on 6 matching bases. The V gene lost 5 bases and the J gene lost 7 bases, with 9 bases spanning the gap. Germline V lookup: CDR1 PRHDT, CDR2 FYEKMQ (reference sequence). The length of the CDR3 is 12 residues. CDR3 protein: CASSQGFNIQYF. The DNA for the CDR3 is TGTGCCAGCAGCCAGGGGTTTAACATTCAGTACTTC.

The chain is built from TRBV12-5 and TRBJ1-1, with 7 bases fitting TRBD1. The length of the CDR3 is 20 residues. Germline assignment: CDR1 LGHNT and CDR2 FRNRAP. V lost 4 bases to trimming and J lost 2 bases; unmatched junction nucleotides: 22. Written as DNA, the CDR3 is TGTGCTAGTGGTTCCCTCGGACAGGCCACGAGCCCATCTATTAACACTGAAGCTTTCTTT. Amino acid sequence: CASGSLGQATSPSINTEAFF.

V gene TRBV11-2 combines with J gene TRBJ1-2; maybe TRBD1 (6 bases). The V and J ends lost 5 bases and 2 bases respectively, with 15 bases between them. The CDR3 loop spans 15 amino acids. From germline, CDR1 is SGHAT and CDR2 FQNNGV. Written as DNA, the CDR3 is TGTGCCAGCAGCCCCCGGACAGTACAGAACTATGGCTACACCTTC. This gives the protein CASSPRTVQNYGYTF. The whole variable domain, filled in from reference TRBV11-2 and TRBJ1-2, reads EAGVAQSPRYKIIEKRQSVAFWCNPISGHATLYWYQQILGQGPKLLIQFQNNGVVDDSQLPKDRFSAERLKGVDSTLKIQPAKLEDSAVYLCASSPRTVQNYGYTFGSGTRLTVV.

The V call is TRBV15, the J call TRBJ2-2; D is unresolved. In germline, CDR1 is LNHNV, CDR2 YYDKDF (reference sequence). This CDR3 region has 14 residues. Trimming removed 5 bases from V and 3 bases from J, with 10 bases in between. The CDR3 DNA follows: TGTGCCACCAGCGGTGGGCAGTACACCGGGGAGCTGTTTTTT. Encoded protein: CATSGGQYTGELFF.

There are a few counts of this clone. This rearrangement joins TRBV9 to TRBJ1-1; D is unclear. V was pared by 0 bases and J by 6 bases, with 9 bases between. The V gene's germline CDR1 is SGDLS and CDR2 YYNGEE. The CDR3 length is 13 residues. In DNA, the CDR3 is TGTGCCAGCAGCGTAGGTTTGGTCCCTGAAGCTTTCTTT. It translates to CASSVGLVPEAFF.